Listed below are T cell receptor beta chains from one sample, sequenced in a study of shared clonotypes between healthy human individuals. The assay was immunoSEQ multiplex PCR, and TCRdb's table has in-frame clones only and misses some. The sample carries 1.5 million to 1.9 million clones, roughly 98% recorded once. The sequenced material came from naive CD4+ T cells sorted from blood. Receptors originate from a man aged 30-40 years in good health. Each CDR3 is given with its conserved first and last residue. D genes are given only for firm matches. Clone size is given for some rows only: seen once, a few or many times, or a class if the clone is expanded.

TGTGCCAGCAGCTTGGACAGTTCGGCGAGCTATGGCTACACCTTC,CASSLDSSASYGYTF,-,TRBJ1-2,TRBV7-2,-
TGTGCCAGCAGTAGGTCAGTTAACTACGAGCAGTACTTC,CASSRSVNYEQYF,-,TRBJ2-7,TRBV28,-
TGTGCCACCAGCCGGGACAGGGGCAATCAGCCCCAGCATTTT,CATSRDRGNQPQHF,TRBD1,TRBJ1-5,TRBV15,few
TGCGCCAGCAGCCACTCCGGGACAGGGGGCGCGAACACCGGGGAGCTGTTTTTT,CASSHSGTGGANTGELFF,TRBD1,TRBJ2-2,TRBV5-1,-
TGTGCCAGCAGTTACGAGGCAGCTGGAGCTGGAAACACCATATATTTT,CASSYEAAGAGNTIYF,-,TRBJ1-3,TRBV6-5,-
TGTGCCAGCAGTTACAGGGGGATGAGCGGGGAGCTGTTTTTT,CASSYRGMSGELFF,-,TRBJ2-2,TRBV6-5,-
TGTGCCAGCAGTTTCAGGGTTCGCAATCAGCCCCAGCATTTT,CASSFRVRNQPQHF,-,TRBJ1-5,TRBV28,-
TGTGCCAGCAGTGACCGCAGGGGCGGCACAGATACGCAGTATTTT,CASSDRRGGTDTQYF,-,TRBJ2-3,TRBV25-1,-
TGCGCCAGCAGCTTGTTTCGGGGGTCAGGGGAGCAGTTCTTC,CASSLFRGSGEQFF,-,TRBJ2-1,TRBV5-1,-
TGTGCCAGCAGCTTAGCGGGGCGGACAGGGGTTACAGATACGCAGTATTTT,CASSLAGRTGVTDTQYF,TRBD1,TRBJ2-3,TRBV7-9,-
TGTGCCAGCCACCTGGGACTAGCGGGATTAAATGAGCAGTTCTTC,CASHLGLAGLNEQFF,TRBD2,TRBJ2-1,TRBV2,-
TGTGCCAGTAGTATGGGGGGACTAGCGGGAGGATGGAGGGAGACCCAGTACTTC,CASSMGGLAGGWRETQYF,TRBD2,TRBJ2-5,TRBV19,once
TGTGCCAGCAGGCCCGATCTCGCGGGAGTCTACGAGCAGTACTTC,CASRPDLAGVYEQYF,TRBD2,TRBJ2-7,TRBV7-2,-
TGTGCCAGCAGCTTAGAGGGCCGGAATGAGCAGTTCTTC,CASSLEGRNEQFF,-,TRBJ2-1,TRBV7-9,-
TGTGCCAGCAGAACCGCCAGCGGGAGGGAGGGGAACTACGAGCAGTACTTC,CASRTASGREGNYEQYF,TRBD2,TRBJ2-7,TRBV5-4,-
TGTGCCAGCAGCTTAGGGGACAGGGACGGAAACACCATATATTTT,CASSLGDRDGNTIYF,TRBD1,TRBJ1-3,TRBV7-8,-
TGCGCCAGCAGCCAAGAGGGTAGCATACCGGGAACCCAGTACTTC,CASSQEGSIPGTQYF,-,TRBJ2-5,TRBV4-1,-
TGTGCCAGCAGTCCCGCCTTTTCCTACGAGCAGTACTTC,CASSPAFSYEQYF,-,TRBJ2-7,TRBV27,-
TGTGCCACCAGACAGGGTTCCTACGAGCAGTACTTC,CATRQGSYEQYF,TRBD1,TRBJ2-7,TRBV2,-
TGTGCCAGCAGTGAAGCTCGAGGGGAGTCCTCCGGCTACACCTTC,CASSEARGESSGYTF,-,TRBJ1-2,TRBV6-1,-
TGTGCCAGTAGTATTAGGGACAAAGGAACAGATACGCAGTATTTT,CASSIRDKGTDTQYF,-,TRBJ2-3,TRBV19,-
TGTGCCAGCAGCCCCCCCACAGGGGTAATGGAGACCCAGTACTTC,CASSPPTGVMETQYF,TRBD1,TRBJ2-5,TRBV14,once
TGTGCCAGCAGCGTAGGGGCAGGGCGGGACACTGAAGCTTTCTTT,CASSVGAGRDTEAFF,-,TRBJ1-1,TRBV9,-
TGTGCCAGCAGCTTGGGATCTGGGGCCAACGTCCTGACTTTC,CASSLGSGANVLTF,-,TRBJ2-6,TRBV7-3,-
TGCGCCAGCAGCGAACTAGTTGGGGATACGCAGTATTTT,CASSELVGDTQYF,-,TRBJ2-3,TRBV4-3,-
TGTGCCAGCAGTCGACAGTACCAAGAGACCCAGTACTTC,CASSRQYQETQYF,-,TRBJ2-5,TRBV14,-
TGTGCCACCGCAAAAGGGACAGGGAATACAGATACGCAGTATTTT,CATAKGTGNTDTQYF,TRBD1,TRBJ2-3,TRBV10-3,-
TGTGCCAGTAGTTATGAACCTCGGACAGGGGCGAGCTACAATGAGCAGTTCTTC,CASSYEPRTGASYNEQFF,TRBD1,TRBJ2-1,TRBV19,once
TGCGCCAGCAGCCCAGCCGGGACAGCTTATCAGCCCCAGCATTTT,CASSPAGTAYQPQHF,TRBD1,TRBJ1-5,TRBV5-1,-
TGTGCCAGCAGTTACCGGCAGGGACCGAAGGGTCAGCCCCAGCATTTT,CASSYRQGPKGQPQHF,-,TRBJ1-5,TRBV6-5,-
TGTGCCAGCAGTTACCAGGGGTCGAACACTGAAGCTTTCTTT,CASSYQGSNTEAFF,-,TRBJ1-1,TRBV6-5,-
TGTGCCAGCAGCCACACAGATAACACTGAAGCTTTCTTT,CASSHTDNTEAFF,-,TRBJ1-1,TRBV7-9,-
TGTGCCAGCAGATACTCGGGACTAGCGGGAGGAAATAAAAACTACGAGCAGTACTTC,CASRYSGLAGGNKNYEQYF,TRBD2,TRBJ2-7,TRBV13,-
TGTGCCAGCAGGGGTCGGGGCACCGGGGAGCTGTTTTTT,CASRGRGTGELFF,-,TRBJ2-2,TRBV6-6,-
TGTGCCAGCAGTTTCAGGGGGGACCTCTCCTACAATGAGCAGTTCTTC,CASSFRGDLSYNEQFF,-,TRBJ2-1,TRBV27,-
TGTGCCAGCAGTGCAAACAGGGTATTTGGGCCCAATAGCAATCAGCCCCAGCATTTT,CASSANRVFGPNSNQPQHF,-,TRBJ1-5,TRBV27,-
TGCGCCAGCAGCTCCATGGGGACTAGCGGGACTGAGACCCAGTACTTC,CASSSMGTSGTETQYF,TRBD2,TRBJ2-5,TRBV5-1,-
TGTGCCTGGAGTTCCGGGACAGGGGTCACGCGACTAGTAGTGGGGTACGAGCAGTACTTC,CAWSSGTGVTRLVVGYEQYF,TRBD1,TRBJ2-7,TRBV30,-
TGCAGCGTCGGGGGATTCAAGCAGTTCTTC,CSVGGFKQFF,-,TRBJ2-1,TRBV29-1,-
TGTGCCAGCTCCGCACCGGGCGGAACCTACGAGCAGTACTTC,CASSAPGGTYEQYF,-,TRBJ2-7,TRBV18,-
TGCGCCAGCAGCTTGCAAGGGAACACCGGGGAGCTGTTTTTT,CASSLQGNTGELFF,-,TRBJ2-2,TRBV5-1,-
TGTGCCAGCAGCCGACAGGGGAATCCCCTCTACGAGCAGTACTTC,CASSRQGNPLYEQYF,TRBD1,TRBJ2-7,TRBV13,-
TGTGCCAGCTCACCGAGACAGGGGGTCTACGAGCAGTACTTC,CASSPRQGVYEQYF,TRBD1,TRBJ2-7,TRBV18,-
TGTGCCAGCAGCCCGAGACTAGCGGGAGGGTACGAGCAGTACTTC,CASSPRLAGGYEQYF,TRBD2,TRBJ2-7,TRBV7-6,-
TGCGCCAGCAGCTTAGTGGCGGCCTCGGGCAATGAGCAGTTCTTC,CASSLVAASGNEQFF,-,TRBJ2-1,TRBV5-1,-
TGTGCCAGCAGCCGGACTAGCGTGGGGTACGAGCAGTACTTC,CASSRTSVGYEQYF,TRBD2,TRBJ2-7,TRBV7-2,-
TGTGCCAGCAGTGAACTGGACACGTTAAATGAAAAACTGTTTTTT,CASSELDTLNEKLFF,-,TRBJ1-4,TRBV25-1,-
TGTGCCAGCAGAAAAGGGACACCTAGCTCTGGAAACACCATATATTTT,CASRKGTPSSGNTIYF,-,TRBJ1-3,TRBV27,once
TGTGCCAGCAGCCAGACTAGCACTGCCTACAATGAGCAGTTCTTC,CASSQTSTAYNEQFF,TRBD2,TRBJ2-1,TRBV6-4,-